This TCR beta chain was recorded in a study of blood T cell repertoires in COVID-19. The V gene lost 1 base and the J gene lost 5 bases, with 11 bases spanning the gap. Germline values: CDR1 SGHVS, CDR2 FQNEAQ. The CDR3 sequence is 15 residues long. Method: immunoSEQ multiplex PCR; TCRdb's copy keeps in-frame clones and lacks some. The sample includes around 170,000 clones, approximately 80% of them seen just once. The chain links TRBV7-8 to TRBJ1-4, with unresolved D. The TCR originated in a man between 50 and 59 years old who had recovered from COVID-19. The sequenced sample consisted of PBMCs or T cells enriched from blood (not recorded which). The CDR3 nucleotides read TGTGCCAGCAGCTTAGGGGCCAGATCAAATGAAAAACTGTTTTTT. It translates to CASSLGARSNEKLFF.